This T cell receptor (beta chain) was captured by sequencing in a study of PD-L1 blockade in urothelial cancer. Study summary: Male sex and bladder-origin urothelial cancer were recorded for about 85% of the roughly 30 patients. Blood analysis occurred 3 weeks (second dose) and 6 weeks after treatment start.

The protocol was immunoSEQ multiplex PCR, while the TCRdb copy is restricted to in-frame clones and leaves out a portion. The sample gives 84,000 or so clones, under 90% of which show up once; roughly 14% is in the top ten. The time point: pretreatment peripheral blood. V lost 5 bases to trimming and J lost 5 bases, with 15 bases between them. The length of the CDR3 is 14 residues. The germline CDR1 and CDR2 sequences are SGHVS and FQNEAQ. The J gene is TRBJ2-5, the V gene TRBV7-8, with D possibly being TRBD2 (5 bases). Material: PBMCs, obtained around atezolizumab (anti-PD-L1) treatment. This clonotype originated in a man aged 60 to 69 with urothelial cancer. This CDR3 is CASSPAAERETQYF. The CDR3 DNA sequence: TGTGCCAGCAGCCCCGCCGCGGAGCGGGAGACCCAGTACTTC.